Given below is one TCR beta chain in context. The antigen is not known. Trimming pared 4 bases from V and 3 bases from J, leaving 10 bases between. CDR1 SEHNR and CDR2 FQNEAQ come from the germline V gene (reference sequence). The CDR3 has 13 residues. This entry belongs to a study of radiotherapy plus CTLA-4 blockade in lung cancer. Study summary: With 25% to 35% of patients having disease control, objective responses were seen in about 17%.

Focal radiation and CTLA-4 blockade (ipilimumab) were tested in chemo-refractory metastatic non-small-cell lung cancer patients. Here immunoSEQ multiplex PCR was the method, and the copy in TCRdb shows in-frame clones only, minus some. The repertoire holds about 62,000 clones, with approximately 80% as singletons. Study-wide findings and caveats: Early shifts in blood T cell clones, with interferon-beta, reportedly predicted response best.

The receptor was isolated from a human donor with non-small cell lung cancer who had a complete response to radiotherapy plus ipilimumab. The chain is built from TRBV7-9 and TRBJ2-7; D is unclear. Source: peripheral blood, taken from a patient treated with radiotherapy plus ipilimumab. CDR3 in amino acids: CASSSGRIYEQYV. CDR3 nucleotides: TGTGCCAGCAGCTCCGGACGAATCTACGAGCAGTACGTC.